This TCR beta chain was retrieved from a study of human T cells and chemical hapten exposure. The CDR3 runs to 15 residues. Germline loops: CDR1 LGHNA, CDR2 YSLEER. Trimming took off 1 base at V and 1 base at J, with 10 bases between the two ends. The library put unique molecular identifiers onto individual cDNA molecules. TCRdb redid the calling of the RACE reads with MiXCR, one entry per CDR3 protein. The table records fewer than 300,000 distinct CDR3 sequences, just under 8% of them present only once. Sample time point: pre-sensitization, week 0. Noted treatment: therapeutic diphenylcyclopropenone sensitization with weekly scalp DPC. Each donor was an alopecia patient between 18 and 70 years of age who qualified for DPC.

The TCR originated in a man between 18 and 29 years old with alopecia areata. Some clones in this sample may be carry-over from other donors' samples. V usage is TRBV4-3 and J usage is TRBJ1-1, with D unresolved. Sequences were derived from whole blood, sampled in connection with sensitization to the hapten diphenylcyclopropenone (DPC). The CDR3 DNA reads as TGCGCCAGCAGCCAAGTCACGTACCCGAACACTGAAGCTTTCTTT. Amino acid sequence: CASSQVTYPNTEAFF.